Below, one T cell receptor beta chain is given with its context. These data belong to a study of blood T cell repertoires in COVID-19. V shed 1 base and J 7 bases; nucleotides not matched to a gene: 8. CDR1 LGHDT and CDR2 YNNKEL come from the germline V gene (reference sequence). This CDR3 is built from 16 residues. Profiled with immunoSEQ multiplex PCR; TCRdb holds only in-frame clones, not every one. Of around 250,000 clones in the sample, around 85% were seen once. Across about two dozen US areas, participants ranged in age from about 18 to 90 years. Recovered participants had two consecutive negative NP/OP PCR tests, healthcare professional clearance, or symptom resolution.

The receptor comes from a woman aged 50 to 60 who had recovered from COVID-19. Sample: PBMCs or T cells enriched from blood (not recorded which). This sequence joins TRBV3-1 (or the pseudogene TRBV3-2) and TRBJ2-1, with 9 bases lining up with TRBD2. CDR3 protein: CASSQGGGLALNEQFF. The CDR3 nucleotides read TGTGCCAGCAGCCAAGGAGGGGGACTAGCTTTAAATGAGCAGTTCTTC.